A single sample is the source of the 30 T cell receptor beta chains below, sequenced in a study of blood T cell repertoires in COVID-19. The method was immunoSEQ multiplex PCR; TCRdb's version includes in-frame clones alone and lacks a portion of them. The sample has 250,000 to 400,000 clones; roughly 90% are singletons. Sequencing input: peripheral blood. Receptor source: a woman aged 25 to 45 with COVID-19, enrolled during active disease.

The chain has TRBV6-2 or TRBV6-3 and TRBJ2-1; TRBD2 matches at 16 bases. Germline V CDR1 and CDR2: MNHEY, SVGEGT. This CDR3 spans 18 amino acids. J lost 2 bases, V lost 6 bases, and 7 bases had no gene match. The CDR3 DNA reads as TGTGCCAGCAGCCCCGGGACTAGCGGGAGGGAAACCTACAATGAGCAGTTCTTC. It yields the protein CASSPGTSGRETYNEQFF.

This chain links TRBV6-5 with TRBJ2-4, with 7 nucleotides matching TRBD1. This CDR3 contains 14 residues. Looked up from germline, CDR1 is MNHEY and CDR2 is SVGAGI. V trimming: 5 bases; J trimming: 6 bases; junction bases outside the gene matches: 7. CDR3 loop: CASSQGDGLNIQYF. DNA for the CDR3: TGTGCCAGCAGTCAGGGGGACGGCCTAAACATTCAGTACTTC.

The chain links TRBV12-3 or TRBV12-4 to TRBJ1-5, with unresolved D. The germline V and J ends were trimmed by 2 bases and 6 bases, with 5 bases remaining between them. This CDR3 spans 12 amino acids. The CDR3 is CASSLLSQPQHF. The CDR3 DNA sequence: TGTGCCAGCAGTTTATTATCTCAGCCCCAGCATTTT.

The chain has TRBV27 and TRBJ1-5; 8 nucleotides line up with TRBD1. V lost 5 bases and J lost 1; bases outside the gene matches: 7. CDR3 length: 16 residues. Germline-derived CDR1 and CDR2 are MNHEY and SMNVEV (reference sequence). In DNA, the CDR3 is TGTGCCAGCAGTCCTGCCCAGGGGGCGAGCAATCAGCCCCAGCATTTT. The encoded protein is CASSPAQGASNQPQHF.

The chain combines TRBV27 with TRBJ2-3, with 8 nucleotides matching TRBD2. V was pared by 4 bases and J by 5 bases, with 11 bases of the junction left unmatched. Germline V lookup: CDR1 MNHEY, CDR2 SMNVEV (reference sequence). The CDR3 spans 16 residues. In DNA, the CDR3 is TGTGCCAGCAGTTCCGTAGCGGGGAGGAATGGAGATACGCAGTATTTT. Its translation is CASSSVAGRNGDTQYF.

The CDR3 here is CASSLGGHNSPLHF. Here the CDR3 DNA reads TGTGCCAGCAGCTTAGGGGGGCATAATTCACCCCTCCACTTT. The J gene is TRBJ1-6, the V gene TRBV11-2; weak D call: TRBD1 (6 bases). Deletions cut 1 base from V and 5 bases from J, with 6 bases between. Germline V gene sequence: CDR1 SGHAT, CDR2 FQNNGV. The CDR3 sequence is 14 residues long. Based on the CDR3 plus reference TRBV11-2 and TRBJ1-6, the full variable domain is EAGVAQSPRYKIIEKRQSVAFWCNPISGHATLYWYQQILGQGPKLLIQFQNNGVVDDSQLPKDRFSAERLKGVDSTLKIQPAKLEDSAVYLCASSLGGHNSPLHFGNGTRLTVT.

Worth noting for this clone: Different DNA sequences within this sample yield the same CDR3. The CDR3 bases are TGCAGTGCTAGAGATAGCTACGAGCAGTACTTC. This gives the protein CSARDSYEQYF. The V and J genes are TRBV20-1 and TRBJ2-7; D gene ambiguous. This CDR3 is built from 11 residues. Trimming cost V 0 bases and J 3 bases, with 3 bases left between them. CDR1 and CDR2 from the germline V gene are DFQATT and SNEGSKA (reference sequence).

The chain uses TRBV7-9 and TRBJ1-5; a weak D match, TRBD1 (5 bases). The V end was cut by 0 bases, the J end by 7 bases, with 16 bases between. The CDR3 covers 16 residues. CDR1 SEHNR and CDR2 FQNEAQ come from the germline V gene (reference sequence). CDR3 nucleotides: TGTGCCAGCAGCTTAGCAACTCCGGCAGGGTCCCAGCCCCAGCATTTT. Its translation: CASSLATPAGSQPQHF.

The rearrangement uses TRBV21-1 and TRBJ2-3; the table names TRBD2, a call not compared with the DNA. TRBV21-1 is a pseudogene segment. The CDR3 is 17 residues long. The CDR3 here is CASSKGRRAGGTDTQYF. The CDR3 nucleotides read TGTGCCAGCAGCAAAGGCCGACGGGCGGGAGGTACAGATACGCAGTATTTT.

The gene calls are TRBV19 and TRBJ1-1, with 9 bases fitting TRBD1. With V trimmed by 4 bases and J by 8 bases, 5 bases remained unmatched. The CDR3 totals 13 residues. CDR1 and CDR2 from the germline V gene are LNHDA and SQIVND (reference sequence). The CDR3: CASSSGQGKEAFF. As DNA, the CDR3 is TGTGCCAGTAGTAGCGGACAGGGGAAAGAAGCTTTCTTT. Based on the CDR3 plus reference TRBV19 and TRBJ1-1, the full variable domain is DGGITQSPKYLFRKEGQNVTLSCEQNLNHDAMYWYRQDPGQGLRLIYYSQIVNDFQKGDIAEGYSVSREKKESFPLTVTSAQKNPTAFYLCASSSGQGKEAFFGQGTRLTVV.

This chain connects TRBV6-2 or TRBV6-3 to TRBJ1-5, with D perhaps matching TRBD1 (6 bases). The V and J ends lost 2 bases and 7 bases respectively, with 6 bases between them. This CDR3 is built from 12 residues. Germline V gives CDR1 MNHEY, CDR2 SVGEGT. CDR3 residues: CASSYQGQPQHF. CDR3 nucleotide sequence: TGTGCCAGCAGTTACCAGGGGCAGCCCCAGCATTTT.

This chain uses TRBV5-4 with TRBJ1-3; D not certain. With 4 bases removed from V and 0 bases from J, the gap between germline ends came to 14 bases. Germline V gene data show CDR1 as SGHNT and CDR2 as YYREEE (reference sequence). This CDR3 region has 16 residues. CDR3 sequence reads: CASSPTSERSGNTIYF. The CDR3 nucleotides are TGTGCCAGCAGCCCAACCAGCGAACGCTCTGGAAACACCATATATTTT.

The genes are TRBV19 and TRBJ2-1; 8 nucleotides match TRBD2. Germline V CDR1 and CDR2: LNHDA, SQIVND (reference sequence). The CDR3 loop spans 13 amino acids. The J segment lost 7 bases and the V segment lost 6 bases, leaving 5 bases of the junction unmatched. The CDR3 coding sequence is TGTGCCAGTAGACCTACTAGCGGTAATGAGCAGTTCTTC. As protein: CASRPTSGNEQFF. The full variable domain, completed using reference TRBV19 and TRBJ2-1, is DGGITQSPKYLFRKEGQNVTLSCEQNLNHDAMYWYRQDPGQGLRLIYYSQIVNDFQKGDIAEGYSVSREKKESFPLTVTSAQKNPTAFYLCASRPTSGNEQFFGPGTRLTVL.

This clone appeared once. The chain employs TRBV14 and TRBJ2-7, with 8 bases fitting TRBD2. V gave up 1 base and J gave up 1 base; unmatched junction bases: 9. The CDR3 length is 17 residues. Germline loops: CDR1 SGHDN, CDR2 FVKESK. This chain's CDR3 is CASSQGMFLAGSYEQYF. In nucleotides, the CDR3 is TGTGCCAGCAGCCAAGGAATGTTCTTAGCGGGATCCTACGAGCAGTACTTC.

This clone was detected only a few times. The chain joins TRBV5-1 to TRBJ2-7, with 11 bases lining up with TRBD2. The CDR3 sequence is 17 residues long. From germline, CDR1 is SGHRS and CDR2 YFSETQ. J lost 4 bases, V lost 0 bases, and 9 bases had no gene match. In DNA form, the CDR3 reads TGCGCCAGCAGCTTGGTACCGGGACTAGCGGAGGGGTACGAGCAGTACTTC. It encodes CASSLVPGLAEGYEQYF.

The chain carries TRBV27 and TRBJ1-2; 11 bases are a match to TRBD1. Germline values: CDR1 MNHEY, CDR2 SMNVEV (reference sequence). V lost 4 bases to trimming and J lost 8 bases; unmatched junction nucleotides: 9. This CDR3 is 15 amino acids long. The CDR3 nucleotides read TGTGCCAGCAGTTCGTACCCAGGGACAGGGGGAGGCTACACCTTC. It translates to CASSSYPGTGGGYTF.

This clone was recorded only once. The gene calls are TRBV5-1 and TRBJ2-2; TRBD2 aligns across 16 bases. J gave up 5 bases and V 4 bases, and 8 bases lay outside the gene matches. The CDR3 runs 18 residues. Germline values: CDR1 SGHRS, CDR2 YFSETQ. CDR3 region: CASSPGLAGGRKTGELFF. In DNA, the CDR3 is TGCGCCAGCAGCCCGGGACTAGCGGGAGGGAGAAAAACCGGGGAGCTGTTTTTT.

This sequence joins TRBV11-3 and TRBJ2-5; 9 bases align to TRBD2. The CDR3 length is 15 residues. V lost 5 bases, J lost 5 bases, and 9 bases stayed unmatched. CDR1 SGHNT and CDR2 YENEEA come from the germline V gene. DNA of the CDR3: TGTGCCAGCAGCGCTACGGGACTAGCATCCGAGACCCAGTACTTC. Translating gives CASSATGLASETQYF.

The CDR3, as DNA: TGTGCCAGCAGCCCAAGGTCTAGCGGGACCTACGAGCAGTACTTC. This sequence encodes CASSPRSSGTYEQYF. The chain is built from TRBV9 and TRBJ2-7; TRBD2 matches at 9 bases. J was trimmed by 2 bases and V by 4 bases; bases with no gene match: 7. The CDR3 is 15 residues long. CDR1 and CDR2 (germline): SGDLS, YYNGEE.

The chain combines TRBV7-6 with TRBJ2-2; 7 nucleotides align to TRBD2. CDR3 size: 17 residues. Looked up from germline, CDR1 is SGHVS and CDR2 is FNYEAQ. Germline trimming cut 5 bases from V and 5 bases from J; bases unmatched to any gene: 14. This chain's CDR3 is CASSPNGAGEVTGELFF. The CDR3 DNA sequence: TGTGCCAGCAGCCCCAACGGGGCGGGAGAGGTTACCGGGGAGCTGTTTTTT.

This chain joins TRBV7-9 and TRBJ2-3, with 9 bases lining up with TRBD1. Germline loops: CDR1 SEHNR, CDR2 FQNEAQ (reference sequence). This CDR3 spans 18 amino acids. V shed 1 base, J shed 2 bases, and the junction held 10 bases outside the gene matches. The CDR3 here is CASSLEADRGRTTDTQYF. CDR3 nucleotide sequence: TGTGCCAGCAGCTTAGAAGCCGACAGGGGGAGAACCACAGATACGCAGTATTTT.

The chain couples TRBV25-1 to TRBJ1-2; TRBD1 is a possible D gene (6 bases). The CDR3 contains 14 residues. Trimming cost V 4 bases and J 8 bases, with 17 bases left between them. Germline V gene sequence: CDR1 MGHDK, CDR2 SYGVNS. Here the CDR3 DNA reads TGTGCCAGCAGTGTCGGGGGGCGGGGAGAAGGCTACACCTTC. As protein: CASSVGGRGEGYTF.

This sequence joins TRBV27 and TRBJ1-2, with D unresolved. V lost 5 bases and J 0 bases, leaving 10 bases between the germline ends. There are 14 residues in the CDR3. CDR1 MNHEY and CDR2 SMNVEV come from the germline V gene (reference sequence). CDR3 amino acids: CASSPQTANYGYTF. In DNA, the CDR3 is TGTGCCAGCAGTCCCCAAACTGCTAACTATGGCTACACCTTC.

The genes are TRBV30 and TRBJ2-1; TRBD2 might be the D (6 bases). The V gene's germline CDR1 is GTSNPN and CDR2 SVGIG (reference sequence). Trimming left V 0 bases short and J 4 bases short, with 13 bases between. The CDR3 runs 15 residues. The CDR3 DNA follows: TGTGCCTGGAGTGTCGGTAGCGGACTATACAATGAGCAGTTCTTC. It yields the protein CAWSVGSGLYNEQFF. The full variable domain, its missing parts supplied by reference TRBV30 and TRBJ2-1, is SQTIHQWPATLVQPVGSPLSLECTVEGTSNPNLYWYRQAAGRGLQLLFYSVGIGQISSEVPQNLSASRPQDRQFILSSKKLLLSDSGFYLCAWSVGSGLYNEQFFGPGTRLTVL.

The chain uses TRBV19 and TRBJ1-2; 12 positions agree with TRBD1. Germline V gene data show CDR1 as LNHDA and CDR2 as SQIVND (reference sequence). With 5 bases clipped from V and 3 bases from J, the junction kept 13 bases outside the gene matches. This CDR3 region has 18 residues. CDR3 amino acids: CASSVSGQGAFSDYGYTF. The CDR3 nucleotides are TGTGCCAGTAGTGTCTCGGGACAGGGGGCTTTTTCGGACTATGGCTACACCTTC.

The chain employs TRBV28 and TRBJ1-1; 9 nucleotides match TRBD1. This CDR3 is 15 amino acids long. From germline, CDR1 is MDHEN and CDR2 SYDVKM. The V segment lost 6 bases and the J segment 3 bases; nucleotides outside the gene matches: 8. CDR3 DNA sequence: TGTGCCAGCAGCCCGACAGGGGGGAGCGACACTGAAGCTTTCTTT. Its protein product is CASSPTGGSDTEAFF.

The CDR3 DNA is TGTGCCAGTAGCCGCGGACAGGGCGGTTTCGAGGAAAAACTGTTTTTT. It specifies CASSRGQGGFEEKLFF. The V and J genes are TRBV19 and TRBJ1-4; 8 nucleotides match TRBD1. V was clipped by 6 bases and J by 8 bases; unmatched bases: 14. This CDR3 is built from 16 residues. The germline V gene has CDR1 LNHDA and CDR2 SQIVND (reference sequence).

The chain uses TRBV19 and TRBJ2-1, with 13 bases that match TRBD2. The CDR3 is 14 amino acids. The V gene end was trimmed by 5 bases and the J gene end by 13 bases; junction bases not matched to a gene: 8. Germline V gene lookup returns CDR1 LNHDA and CDR2 SQIVND (reference sequence). CDR3 in amino acids: CASSVSRLAGGQFF. DNA for the CDR3: TGTGCCAGTAGTGTGAGCCGACTAGCGGGAGGCCAGTTCTTC.

V gene TRBV28 combines with J gene TRBJ1-5, with a possible D match to TRBD1 (5 bases). The CDR3 is 15 amino acids. Germline CDR1 MDHEN, CDR2 SYDVKM. Trimming left V 5 bases short and J 0 bases short, with 11 bases between. The CDR3 loop reads CASSLGQLSNQPQHF. The CDR3 nucleotides are TGTGCCAGCAGTCTTGGACAACTTAGCAATCAGCCCCAGCATTTT.

The chain recombines TRBV6-2 or TRBV6-3 with TRBJ2-2; tentatively, D is TRBD1 (6 bases). V lost 6 bases to trimming and J lost 7 bases, with 24 bases between them. Germline V gives CDR1 MNHEY, CDR2 SVGEGT. The CDR3 contains 17 residues. CDR3 region: CASSHRTAYQEVGELFF. DNA of the CDR3: TGTGCCAGCAGCCACAGGACAGCTTACCAGGAGGTCGGGGAGCTGTTTTTT.